The clone carrying this T cell receptor beta chain was detected a few times. The antigen remains undetermined. The sample comes from a study of response to subunit inactivated influenza vaccine. V was clipped by 7 bases and J by 7 bases, with 14 bases between them. Germline values: CDR1 MNHEY, CDR2 SVGAGI. The CDR3 totals 12 residues. General observations from the study: Authors suggested few new T cells are recruited by each seasonal influenza vaccination.

In TCRdb, the RT-PCR reads were re-called with MiXCR into one record per CDR3 protein. The sample holds roughly 170,000 distinct CDR3 sequences, approximately 9.2% seen once. The J gene is TRBJ2-7, the V gene TRBV6-5, with D possibly TRBD2 on 6 matching bases. The sample in question was non-naive T cells sorted from PBMCs, obtained on the day of vaccination. This TCR was sampled from a man aged 50-59 years who received an inactivated influenza vaccine. CDR3: CASMGQAGEQYF. CDR3 in DNA: TGTGCCAGCATGGGGCAGGCGGGGGAGCAGTACTTC.